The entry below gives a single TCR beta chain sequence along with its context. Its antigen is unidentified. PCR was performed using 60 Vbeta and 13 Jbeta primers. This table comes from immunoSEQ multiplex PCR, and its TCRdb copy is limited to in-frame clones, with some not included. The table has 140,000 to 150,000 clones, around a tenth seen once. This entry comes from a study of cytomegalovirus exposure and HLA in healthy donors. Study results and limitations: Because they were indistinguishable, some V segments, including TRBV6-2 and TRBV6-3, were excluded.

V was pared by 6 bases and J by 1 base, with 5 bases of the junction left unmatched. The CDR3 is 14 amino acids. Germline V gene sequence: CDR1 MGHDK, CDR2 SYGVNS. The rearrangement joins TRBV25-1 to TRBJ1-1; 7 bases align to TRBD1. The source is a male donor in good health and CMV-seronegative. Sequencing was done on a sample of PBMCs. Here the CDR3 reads CASSNNRGNTEAFF. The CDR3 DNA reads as TGTGCCAGCAGCAACAACAGGGGGAACACTGAAGCTTTCTTT.